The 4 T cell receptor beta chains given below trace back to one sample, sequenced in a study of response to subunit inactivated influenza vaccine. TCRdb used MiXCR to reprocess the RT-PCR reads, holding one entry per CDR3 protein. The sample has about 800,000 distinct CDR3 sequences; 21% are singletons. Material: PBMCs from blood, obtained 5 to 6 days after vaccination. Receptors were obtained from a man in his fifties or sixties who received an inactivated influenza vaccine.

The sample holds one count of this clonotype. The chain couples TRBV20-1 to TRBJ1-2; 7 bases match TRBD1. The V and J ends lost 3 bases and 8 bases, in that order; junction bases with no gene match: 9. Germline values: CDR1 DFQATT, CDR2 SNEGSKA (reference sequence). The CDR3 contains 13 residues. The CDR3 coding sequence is TGCAGTGCTAGCCTTGGGACAGTGGGGGGCTACACCTTC. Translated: CSASLGTVGGYTF.

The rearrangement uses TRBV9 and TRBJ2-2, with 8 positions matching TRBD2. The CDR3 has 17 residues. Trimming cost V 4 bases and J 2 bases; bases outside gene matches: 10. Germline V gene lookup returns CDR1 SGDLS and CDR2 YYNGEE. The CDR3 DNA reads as TGTGCCAGCAGCCTACTCCGGGGGGGGCGAAACACCGGGGAGCTGTTTTTT. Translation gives CASSLLRGGRNTGELFF. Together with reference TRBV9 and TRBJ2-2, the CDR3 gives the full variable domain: DSGVTQTPKHLITATGQRVTLRCSPRSGDLSVYWYQQSLDQGLQFLIQYYNGEERAKGNILERFSAQQFPDLHSELNLSSLELGDSALYFCASSLLRGGRNTGELFFGEGSRLTVL.

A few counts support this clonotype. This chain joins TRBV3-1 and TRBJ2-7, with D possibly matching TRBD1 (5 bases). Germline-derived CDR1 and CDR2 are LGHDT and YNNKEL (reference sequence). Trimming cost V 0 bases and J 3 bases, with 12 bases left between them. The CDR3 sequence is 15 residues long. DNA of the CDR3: TGTGCCAGCAGCCAAGATCGACAGCCTTTCTACGAGCAGTACTTC. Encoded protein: CASSQDRQPFYEQYF.

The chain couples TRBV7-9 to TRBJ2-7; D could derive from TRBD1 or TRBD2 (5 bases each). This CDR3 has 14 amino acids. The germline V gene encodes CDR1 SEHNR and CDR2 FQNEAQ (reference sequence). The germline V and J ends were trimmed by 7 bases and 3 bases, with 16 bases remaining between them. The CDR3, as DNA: TGTGCCAGCATGCCCCGGGACGGACACTACGAGCAGTACTTC. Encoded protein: CASMPRDGHYEQYF.